This TCR beta chain comes out of a study of spatial heterogeneity in lung cancer. The CDR3 totals 14 residues. CDR1 and CDR2 from the germline V gene are DFQATT and SNEGSKA (reference sequence). Trimming removed 0 bases from V and 14 bases from J; junction bases left unmatched: 4. This clonotype is medium-sized by share. Individual TCR cDNA molecules each bore their own unique molecular identifier. Each CDR3 protein is one row after TCRdb ran MiXCR on the 5' RACE reads. The sample comprises under 30,000 distinct CDR3 sequences, about 3% of which are singletons, and around 26% rests with the top ten. Time point of the sample: sample taken at primary tumor resection. Without sorting, whole RNA was sequenced from tumor, nontumor lung or frozen PBMC.

The sequencing here drew on PBMCs, taken at surgery. This sequence was found in a female donor with early-stage non-small cell lung cancer. The chain combines TRBV20-1 with TRBJ2-1, with TRBD2 matching 16 bases. In DNA form, the CDR3 reads TGCAGTGCTAGAGAAGGGACTAGCGGGAGGGCCGAGTTCTTC. Translated, it gives CSAREGTSGRAEFF.